The 2 T cell receptor beta chains reported below all come from one sample, sequenced in a study of PD-1 blockade in classical Hodgkin lymphoma. The patients all showed relapse after autologous stem cell transplantation, while their brentuximab vedotin exposure varied. Using immunoSEQ multiplex PCR, the repertoire was profiled, and TCRdb retains in-frame clones only, with some absent. The table records 45,000 to 55,000 clones, just under 75% of them present only once. This specimen was peripheral blood mononuclear cells (PBMCs), taken before the second cycle of nivolumab. The source of these receptors is a human donor with classical Hodgkin lymphoma.

This rearrangement joins TRBV19 to TRBJ1-2; the D gene is possibly TRBD1 (5 bases). The length of the CDR3 is 17 residues. Germline V gene lookup returns CDR1 LNHDA and CDR2 SQIVND (reference sequence). The V and J ends lost 7 bases and 3 bases respectively, with 24 bases between them. DNA of the CDR3: TGTGCCAGTACCACAACACCCCTTTCAGGGAGGGACTATGGCTACACCTTC. This translates into CASTTTPLSGRDYGYTF.

V gene TRBV10-3 combines with J gene TRBJ1-2; D remains unclear. Trimming left V 9 bases short and J 1 base short, with 12 bases between. CDR3 length: 13 residues. Germline V lookup: CDR1 ENHRY, CDR2 SYGVKD. The CDR3 loop is CAMRPPNNYGYTF. CDR3 bases: TGTGCCATGAGGCCACCGAATAACTATGGCTACACCTTC.